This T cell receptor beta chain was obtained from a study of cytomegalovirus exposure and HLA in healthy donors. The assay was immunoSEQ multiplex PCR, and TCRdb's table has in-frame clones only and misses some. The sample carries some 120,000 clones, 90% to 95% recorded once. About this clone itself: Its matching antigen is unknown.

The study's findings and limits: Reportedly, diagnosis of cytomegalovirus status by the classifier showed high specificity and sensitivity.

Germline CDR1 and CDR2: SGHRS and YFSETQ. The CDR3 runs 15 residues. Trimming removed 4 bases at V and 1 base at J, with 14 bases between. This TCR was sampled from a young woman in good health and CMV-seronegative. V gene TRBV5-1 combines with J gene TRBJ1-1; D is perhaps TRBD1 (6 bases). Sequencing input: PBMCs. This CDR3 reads CASSPLGQSNTEAFF. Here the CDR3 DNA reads TGCGCCAGCAGCCCTCTCGGACAGTCGAACACTGAAGCTTTCTTT.